This is a list of T cell receptor beta chains from one sample in a study of T cells in localized non-small cell lung cancer. Generated by immunoSEQ multiplex PCR, the TCRdb table keeps only in-frame clones and is missing some. The sample includes 30,000 to 45,000 clones, over 70% of them seen just once. Here the sequenced sample was peripheral blood, taken before any cancer treatment. The receptor source for this set is a woman aged 35-75 years with stage I lung adenocarcinoma. Both conserved end residues are part of each CDR3. The D gene is left open where the match is weak. For some rows the clone size is stated as once, few or many, or as a class when expanded; others skip it.

>NA|TRBJ1-5|TRBV6-6|NA
CASSSPGRPQHF
TGTGCCAGCAGTTCCCCCGGTCGGCCCCAGCATTTT
>NA|TRBJ2-5|TRBV15|few
CATSRDRRGWETQYF
TGTGCCACCAGCAGAGATAGAAGGGGGTGGGAGACCCAGTACTTC
>NA|TRBJ2-3|TRBV29-1|NA
CSVRDGLSDTQYF
TGCAGCGTCCGGGACGGCCTGTCAGATACGCAGTATTTT
>TRBD1|TRBJ1-4|TRBV5-4|NA
CASSIRQGAGEKLFF
TGTGCCAGCAGCATACGACAGGGGGCGGGCGAAAAACTGTTTTTT
>NA|TRBJ1-4|TRBV19|NA
CASKRWGSTATNEKLFF
TGTGCCAGCAAACGCTGGGGCAGCACTGCAACTAATGAAAAACTGTTTTTT
>NA|TRBJ1-1|TRBV7-8|few
CASSLEHRNTEAFF
TGTGCCAGCAGCTTAGAACACCGGAACACTGAAGCTTTCTTT
>NA|TRBJ2-1|TRBV4-1|NA
CASAPGRSSYNEQFF
TGCGCCAGCGCCCCGGGCAGGTCCTCCTACAATGAGCAGTTCTTC
>TRBD1|TRBJ1-4|TRBV30|NA
CAWNDRVGEKLFF
TGTGCCTGGAATGACAGGGTAGGGGAAAAACTGTTTTTT
>NA|TRBJ1-4|TRBV5-3|NA
CASSGANEKLFF
TGTGCCAGCAGCGGAGCAAATGAAAAACTGTTTTTT
>NA|TRBJ2-1|TRBV25-1|NA
CAGITPYNEQFF
TGTGCCGGGATCACCCCCTACAATGAGCAGTTCTTC
>NA|TRBJ1-4|TRBV11-2|NA
CASSRGVGEKLFF
TGTGCCAGCAGCCGGGGGGTTGGGGAAAAACTGTTTTTT
>NA|TRBJ2-5|TRBV5-8|NA
CASSLGLQPATQYF
TGTGCCAGCAGCTTGGGACTCCAACCTGCCACCCAGTACTTC
>NA|TRBJ2-1|TRBV6-1|NA
CASSESVGNEQFF
TGTGCCAGCAGTGAAAGCGTTGGGAATGAGCAGTTCTTC
>TRBD1|TRBJ2-3|TRBV6-5|NA
CASATGGTDTQYF
TGTGCCAGCGCGACAGGGGGCACAGATACGCAGTATTTT
>NA|TRBJ2-1|TRBV5-3|NA
CARSLSPRSNNEQFF
TGTGCCAGAAGCTTGTCCCCCCGATCCAACAATGAGCAGTTCTTC
>NA|TRBJ1-5|TRBV28|NA
CASSLIQGHQPQHF
TGTGCCAGCAGTTTGATCCAGGGTCATCAGCCCCAGCATTTT
>NA|TRBJ1-2|TRBV6-1|NA
CASSEADTGQPYYGYTF
TGTGCCAGCAGTGAAGCGGACACTGGACAGCCTTACTATGGCTACACCTTC
>NA|TRBJ1-3|TRBV20-1|NA
CSARSGNTIYF
TGCAGTGCTAGGTCTGGAAACACCATATATTTT
>TRBD2|TRBJ2-1|TRBV10-2|NA
CAGAGEANEQFF
TGCGCCGGAGCGGGGGAGGCTAATGAGCAGTTCTTC
>NA|TRBJ1-5|TRBV7-8|NA
CASSLAFQGNQPQHF
TGTGCCAGCAGCTTAGCGTTTCAGGGGAATCAGCCCCAGCATTTT
>NA|TRBJ2-7|TRBV28|NA
CASSLGSEQYF
TGTGCCAGCAGTTTGGGTAGCGAGCAGTACTTC
>TRBD1|TRBJ1-4|TRBV18|NA
CASSRGQAEGEKLFF
TGTGCCAGCTCACGGGGACAGGCCGAGGGTGAAAAACTGTTTTTT
>TRBD2|TRBJ2-7|TRBV10-3|NA
CAISESTGLAGTGGSYEQYF
TGTGCCATCAGTGAGTCGACAGGACTAGCGGGTACGGGGGGATCCTACGAGCAGTACTTC
>NA|TRBJ2-3|TRBV19|NA
CASSIDLSRRPGADTQYF
TGTGCCAGTAGTATAGATCTATCTAGACGGCCCGGCGCAGATACGCAGTATTTT
>TRBD2|TRBJ2-7|TRBV4-2|NA
CASSQDNLAGRGGEQYF
TGTGCCAGCAGCCAAGATAACCTAGCGGGAAGGGGCGGCGAGCAGTACTTC
>TRBD1|TRBJ2-3|TRBV6-6|NA
CASSYMGGQGDTQYF
TGTGCCAGCAGTTATATGGGCGGACAGGGAGATACGCAGTATTTT
>NA|TRBJ2-1|TRBV5-8|NA
CASSLEIDLDAYNEQFF
TGTGCCAGCAGCTTGGAAATTGATCTCGATGCCTACAATGAGCAGTTCTTC
>TRBD2|TRBJ2-3|TRBV13|once
CASSSRTSGVTDTQYF
TGTGCCAGCAGCTCACGGACTAGCGGGGTCACAGATACGCAGTATTTT
>NA|TRBJ2-3|TRBV30|NA
CAWSVQAGRGNTQYF
TGTGCCTGGAGTGTACAAGCGGGAAGGGGGAATACGCAGTATTTT
>TRBD1|TRBJ1-5|TRBV7-8|NA
CASSYRTGNQPQHF
TGTGCCAGCAGCTACCGGACAGGGAATCAGCCCCAGCATTTT
>TRBD2|TRBJ2-3|TRBV7-2|NA
CASSKRGTTWTDTQYF
TGTGCCAGCAGCAAACGAGGGACTACATGGACAGATACGCAGTATTTT